Listed here is a single T cell receptor beta chain. Its cognate antigen has yet to be identified. The sample holds no much larger clone one base away, and base qualities are not on file. The data were obtained in a study of shared clonotypes between healthy human individuals (dated by TCRdb to the early 2020s). About the investigation overall: The cohort included a few men and a couple of women between 18 and 49 years of age. Between about 0.8 and 9 billion PBMCs per donor were obtained by leukapheresis. Libraries were prepared and TCR repertoires were sequenced by different laboratories using diverse techniques, in order to increase sequencing depth and limit assay-specific biases. Blood TCR repertoires of roughly five healthy adults were deeply sequenced to estimate repertoire size and the extent of clonotype sharing between individuals.

The CDR3 measures 16 amino acids from cysteine to phenylalanine. The CDR3 DNA has 48 bases and is translated from base 1. Deletion took 5 bases off V and 5 bases off J, with a span of 19 bases between the germline ends. As encoded in the germline V gene (reference sequence), CDR1 is SEHNR while CDR2 is FQNEAQ. Using the deep immunoSEQ assay, TCR CDR3 regions were amplified from genomic DNA by multiplex PCR. Extracted genomic DNA from each cell subset was spread evenly across all wells of several immunoSEQ 96-well plates, with each plate serving as a replicate. For unsorted PBMC, around 330 ng genomic DNA, equal to approximately 30,000 T cell genomes, was loaded into each replicate PCR. Ten immunoSEQ deep assay plates were used to sequence the unsorted PBMC genomic DNA. Purified libraries were quantified with a Qubit 3.0 fluorometer, sized on a Bioanalyzer 2100, and re-quantified with the KAPA Library Quantification kit. Each immunoSEQ 96-well plate was sequenced on its own single-read 150-cycle Illumina NextSeq 550 flow cell. The original methods were these. Because the immunoSEQ output held only junctional sequences and lacked quality scores, the filtering could not match the filtering applied to full-length reads. To assign V/J genes and CDR3, sequences were annotated against IMGT germline references using PyIR, a Python wrapper for IgBLAST v1.9. Any read was removed if the V/J assignment was weak (E-value above 1e-6), the CDR3 was missing, or the read contained stop codons, out-of-frame junctions, or ambiguous translated residues. A V3J clonotype was defined by an identical inferred V gene, J gene, and CDR3 amino acid sequence. The percentage overlap between two repertoires was calculated by dividing the number of shared unique clonotypes by the size of the smaller repertoire. Three approaches were used to assess repertoire richness: RTK rarefaction, the Chao1 estimator, and Recon v2.1 estimates of unobserved clonotypes. The source is immuneACCESS, and TCRdb retained only in-frame sequences with V and J called. Part of the clones is not carried over; for the studies checked, unresolved V genes explain less than half of this, and the remainder is unexplained. V and J calls and clone size are those listed in that table; D and trimming were worked out from the DNA. The sample table shows around 500,000 clones, and 70% to 80% are seen once. Over 10% of the sample comes from the top ten.

Overall study outcomes, separate from this receptor: Sampling was restricted to blood, and TCR repertoires in tissues likely differ from the TCR repertoires found in blood. Because the study included only a small number of donors, the genetic and exposure-history diversity represented was limited. Pairwise subsampling led to the expectation that sequencing depth would affect the degree of clonotype sharing among donors.

The donors were healthy, HIV-negative adults who had no recently reported acute infections or vaccinations. Every donor was a Caucasian adult living in Nashville, Tennessee, USA. For unsorted samples, 75 million to 100 million PBMCs were counted and genomic DNA was extracted with the QIAamp DNA Blood Mini kit. Blood was obtained by leukapheresis, after which PBMCs were separated by Ficoll-Histopaque density gradient centrifugation and cryopreserved in liquid nitrogen vapor phase. This TCR came from a woman aged 40 to 55 in good health. Some clones in this sample may be carry-over from other donors' samples. Sequenced input: PBMCs. The chain is made from TRBV7-9 and TRBJ2-1; the D segment is perhaps TRBD1 or TRBD2, each sharing 6 matched bases. The CDR3 reads CASSPNSGRDNNEQFF. The base sequence is TGTGCCAGCAGCCCCAATTCGGGGCGGGACAACAATGAGCAGTTCTTC.